This TCR beta chain was recovered during a study of blood T cell repertoires in COVID-19. V was trimmed by 3 bases and J by 2 bases, leaving 10 bases between them. Germline CDR1 is MNHNS and CDR2 is SASEGT. This CDR3 is 15 amino acids long. The data were produced by immunoSEQ multiplex PCR, yet TCRdb's version contains in-frame clones alone and is incomplete. Of 300,000 to 500,000 clones in the sample, 85% to 90% were seen once. The chain uses TRBV6-1 and TRBJ2-2; D possibly corresponds to TRBD1 (6 bases). The specimen was PBMCs or T cells enriched from blood (not recorded which). The clonotype comes from a woman aged 25-40 years with acute COVID-19. The CDR3 coding sequence is TGTGCCAGCAGTGATACAGGGATTAACACCGGGGAGCTGTTTTTT. Its translation: CASSDTGINTGELFF.